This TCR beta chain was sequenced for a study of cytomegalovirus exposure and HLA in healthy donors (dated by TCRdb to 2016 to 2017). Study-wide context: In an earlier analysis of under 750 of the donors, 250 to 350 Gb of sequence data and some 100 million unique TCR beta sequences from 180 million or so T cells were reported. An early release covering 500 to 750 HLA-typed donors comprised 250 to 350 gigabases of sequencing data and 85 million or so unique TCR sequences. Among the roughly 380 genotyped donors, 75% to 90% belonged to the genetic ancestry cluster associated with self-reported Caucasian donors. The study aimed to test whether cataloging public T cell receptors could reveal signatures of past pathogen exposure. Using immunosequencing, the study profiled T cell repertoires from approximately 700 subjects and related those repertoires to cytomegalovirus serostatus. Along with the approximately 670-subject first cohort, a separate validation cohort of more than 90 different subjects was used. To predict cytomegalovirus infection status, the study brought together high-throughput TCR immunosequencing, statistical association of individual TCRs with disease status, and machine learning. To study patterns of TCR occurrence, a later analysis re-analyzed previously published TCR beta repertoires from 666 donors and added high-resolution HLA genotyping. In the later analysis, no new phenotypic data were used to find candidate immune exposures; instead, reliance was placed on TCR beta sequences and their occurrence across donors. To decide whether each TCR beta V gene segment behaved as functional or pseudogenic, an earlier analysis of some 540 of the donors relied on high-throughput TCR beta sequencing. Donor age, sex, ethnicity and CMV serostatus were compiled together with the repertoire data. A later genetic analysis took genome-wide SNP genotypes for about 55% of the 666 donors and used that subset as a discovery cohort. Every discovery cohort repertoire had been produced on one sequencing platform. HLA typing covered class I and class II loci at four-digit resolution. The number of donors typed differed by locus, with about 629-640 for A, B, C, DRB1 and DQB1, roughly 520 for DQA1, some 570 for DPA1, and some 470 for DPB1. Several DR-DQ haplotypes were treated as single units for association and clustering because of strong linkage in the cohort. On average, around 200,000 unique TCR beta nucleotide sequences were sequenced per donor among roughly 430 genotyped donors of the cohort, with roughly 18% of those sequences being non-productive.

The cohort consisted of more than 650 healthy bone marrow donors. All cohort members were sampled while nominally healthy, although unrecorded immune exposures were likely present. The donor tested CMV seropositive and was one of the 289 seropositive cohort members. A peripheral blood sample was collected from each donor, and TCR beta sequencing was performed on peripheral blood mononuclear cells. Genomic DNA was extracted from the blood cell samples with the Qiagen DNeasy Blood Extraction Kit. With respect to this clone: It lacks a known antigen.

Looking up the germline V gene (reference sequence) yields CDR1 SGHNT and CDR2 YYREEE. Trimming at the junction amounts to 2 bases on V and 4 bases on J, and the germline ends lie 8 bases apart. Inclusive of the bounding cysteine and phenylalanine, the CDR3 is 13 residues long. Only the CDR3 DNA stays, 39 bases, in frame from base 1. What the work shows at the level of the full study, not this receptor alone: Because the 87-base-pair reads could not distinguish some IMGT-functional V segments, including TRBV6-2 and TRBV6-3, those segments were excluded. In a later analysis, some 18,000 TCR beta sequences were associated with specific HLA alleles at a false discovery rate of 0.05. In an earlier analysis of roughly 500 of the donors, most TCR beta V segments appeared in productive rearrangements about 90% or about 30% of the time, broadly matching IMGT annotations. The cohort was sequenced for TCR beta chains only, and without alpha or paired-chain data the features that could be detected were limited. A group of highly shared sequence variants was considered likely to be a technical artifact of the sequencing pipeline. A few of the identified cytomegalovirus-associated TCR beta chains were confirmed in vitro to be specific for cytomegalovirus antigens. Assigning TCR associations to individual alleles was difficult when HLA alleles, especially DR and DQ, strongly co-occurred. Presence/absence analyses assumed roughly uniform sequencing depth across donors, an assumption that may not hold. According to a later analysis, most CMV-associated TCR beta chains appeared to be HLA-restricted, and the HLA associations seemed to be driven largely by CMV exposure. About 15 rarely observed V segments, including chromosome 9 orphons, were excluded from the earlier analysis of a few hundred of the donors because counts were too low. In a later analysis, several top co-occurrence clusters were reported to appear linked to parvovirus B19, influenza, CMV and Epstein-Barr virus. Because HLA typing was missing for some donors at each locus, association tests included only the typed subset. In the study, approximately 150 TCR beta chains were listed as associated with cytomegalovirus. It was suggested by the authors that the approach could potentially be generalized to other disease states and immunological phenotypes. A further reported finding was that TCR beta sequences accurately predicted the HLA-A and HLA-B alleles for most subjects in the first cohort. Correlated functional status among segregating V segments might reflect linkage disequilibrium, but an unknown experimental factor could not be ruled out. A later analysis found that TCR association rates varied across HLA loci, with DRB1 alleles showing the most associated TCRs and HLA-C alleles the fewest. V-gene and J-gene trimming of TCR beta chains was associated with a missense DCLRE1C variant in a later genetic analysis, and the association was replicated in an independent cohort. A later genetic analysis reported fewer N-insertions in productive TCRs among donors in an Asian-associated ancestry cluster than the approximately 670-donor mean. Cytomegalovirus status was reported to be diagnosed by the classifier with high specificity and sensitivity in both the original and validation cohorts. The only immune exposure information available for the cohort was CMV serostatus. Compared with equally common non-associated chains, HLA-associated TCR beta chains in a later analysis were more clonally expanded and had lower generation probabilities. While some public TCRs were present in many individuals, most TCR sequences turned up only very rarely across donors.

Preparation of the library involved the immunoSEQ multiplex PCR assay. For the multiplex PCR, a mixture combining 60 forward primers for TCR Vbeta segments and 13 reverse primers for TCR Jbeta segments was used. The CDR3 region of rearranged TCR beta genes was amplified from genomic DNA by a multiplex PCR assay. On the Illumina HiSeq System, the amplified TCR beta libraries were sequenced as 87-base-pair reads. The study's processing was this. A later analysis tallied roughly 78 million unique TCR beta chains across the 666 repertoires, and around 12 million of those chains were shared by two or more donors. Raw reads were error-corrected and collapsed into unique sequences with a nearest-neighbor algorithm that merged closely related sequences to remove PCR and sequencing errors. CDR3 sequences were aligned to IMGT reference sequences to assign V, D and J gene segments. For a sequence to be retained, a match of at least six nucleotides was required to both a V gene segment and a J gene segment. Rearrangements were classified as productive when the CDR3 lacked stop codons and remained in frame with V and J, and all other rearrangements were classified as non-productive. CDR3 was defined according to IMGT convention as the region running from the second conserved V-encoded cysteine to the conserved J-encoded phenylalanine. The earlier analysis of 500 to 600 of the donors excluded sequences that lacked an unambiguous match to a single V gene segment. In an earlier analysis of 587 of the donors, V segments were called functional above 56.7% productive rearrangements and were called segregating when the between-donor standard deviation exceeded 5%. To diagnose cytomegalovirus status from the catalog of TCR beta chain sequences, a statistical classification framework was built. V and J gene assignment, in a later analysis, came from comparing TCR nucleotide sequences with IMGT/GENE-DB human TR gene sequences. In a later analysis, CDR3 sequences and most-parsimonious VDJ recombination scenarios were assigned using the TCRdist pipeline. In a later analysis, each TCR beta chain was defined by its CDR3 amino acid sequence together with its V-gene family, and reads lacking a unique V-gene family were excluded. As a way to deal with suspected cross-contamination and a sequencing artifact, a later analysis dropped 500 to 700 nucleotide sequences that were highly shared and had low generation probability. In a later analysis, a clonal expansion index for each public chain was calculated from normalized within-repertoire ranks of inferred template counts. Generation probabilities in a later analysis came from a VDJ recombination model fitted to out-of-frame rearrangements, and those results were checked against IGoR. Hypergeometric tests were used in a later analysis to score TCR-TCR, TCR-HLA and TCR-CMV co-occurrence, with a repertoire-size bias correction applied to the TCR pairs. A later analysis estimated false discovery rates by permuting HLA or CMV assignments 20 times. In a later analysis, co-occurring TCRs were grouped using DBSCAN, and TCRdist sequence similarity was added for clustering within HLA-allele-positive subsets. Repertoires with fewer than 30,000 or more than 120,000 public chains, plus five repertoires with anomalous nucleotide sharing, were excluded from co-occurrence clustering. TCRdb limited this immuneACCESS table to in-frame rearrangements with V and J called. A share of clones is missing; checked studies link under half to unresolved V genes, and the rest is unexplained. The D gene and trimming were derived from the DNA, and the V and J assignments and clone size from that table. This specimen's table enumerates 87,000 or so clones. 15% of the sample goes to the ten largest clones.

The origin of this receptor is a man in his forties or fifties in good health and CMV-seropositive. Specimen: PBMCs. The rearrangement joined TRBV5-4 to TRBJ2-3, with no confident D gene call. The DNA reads TGTGCCAGCAGCTTTGAGAGGTCAGATACGCAGTATTTT. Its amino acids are CASSFERSDTQYF.